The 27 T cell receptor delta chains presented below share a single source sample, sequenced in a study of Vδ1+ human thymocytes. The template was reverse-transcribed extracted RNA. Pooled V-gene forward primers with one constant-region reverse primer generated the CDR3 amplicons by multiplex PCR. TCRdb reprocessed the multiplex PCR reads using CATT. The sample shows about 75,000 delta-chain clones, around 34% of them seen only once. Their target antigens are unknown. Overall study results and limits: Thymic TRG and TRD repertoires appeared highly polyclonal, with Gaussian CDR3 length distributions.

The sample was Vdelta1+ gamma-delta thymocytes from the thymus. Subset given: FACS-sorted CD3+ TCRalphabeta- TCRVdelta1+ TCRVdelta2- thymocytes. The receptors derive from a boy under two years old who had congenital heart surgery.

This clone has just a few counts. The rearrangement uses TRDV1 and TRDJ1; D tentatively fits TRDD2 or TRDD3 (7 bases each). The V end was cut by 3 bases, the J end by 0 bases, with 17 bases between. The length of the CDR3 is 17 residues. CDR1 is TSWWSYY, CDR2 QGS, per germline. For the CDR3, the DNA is TGTGCTCTTGGGGACCTTCCTCTGGGGGGATACACCGATAAACTCATCTTT. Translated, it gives CALGDLPLGGYTDKLIF.

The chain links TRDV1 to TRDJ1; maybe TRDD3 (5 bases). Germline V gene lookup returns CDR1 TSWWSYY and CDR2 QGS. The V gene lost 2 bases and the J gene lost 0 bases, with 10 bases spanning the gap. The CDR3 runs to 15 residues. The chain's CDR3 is CALGEGVGDTDKLIF. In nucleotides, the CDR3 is TGTGCTCTTGGGGAAGGGGTTGGGGACACCGATAAACTCATCTTT.

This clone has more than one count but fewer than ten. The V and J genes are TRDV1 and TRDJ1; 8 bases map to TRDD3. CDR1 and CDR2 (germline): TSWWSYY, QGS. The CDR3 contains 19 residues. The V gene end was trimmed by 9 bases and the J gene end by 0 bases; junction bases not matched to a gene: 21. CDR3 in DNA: TGTGCTCTAGTTTCGGCGTATTCTCAAGTACTGGGGGACACCGATAAACTCATCTTT. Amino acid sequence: CALVSAYSQVLGDTDKLIF.

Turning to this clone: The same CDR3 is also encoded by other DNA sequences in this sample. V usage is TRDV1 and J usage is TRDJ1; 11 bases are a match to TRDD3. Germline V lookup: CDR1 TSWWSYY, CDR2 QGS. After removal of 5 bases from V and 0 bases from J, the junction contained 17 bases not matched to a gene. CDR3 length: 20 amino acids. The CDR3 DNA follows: TGTGCTCTTGGGCGAGCTCCGTCACTGGGGGATATTGGGTACACCGATAAACTCATCTTT. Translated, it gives CALGRAPSLGDIGYTDKLIF.

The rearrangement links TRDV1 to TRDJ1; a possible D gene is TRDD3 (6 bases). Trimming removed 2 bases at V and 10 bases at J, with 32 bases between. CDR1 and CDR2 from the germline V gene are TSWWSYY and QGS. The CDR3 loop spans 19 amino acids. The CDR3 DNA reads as TGTGCTCTTGGGGAAATTCTTGTTCCCGACTTGTACTGGGACCCTATACTCATCTTT. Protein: CALGEILVPDLYWDPILIF.

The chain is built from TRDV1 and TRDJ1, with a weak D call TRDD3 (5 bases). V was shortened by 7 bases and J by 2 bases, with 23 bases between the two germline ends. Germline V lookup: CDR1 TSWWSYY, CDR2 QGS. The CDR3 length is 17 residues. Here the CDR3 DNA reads TGTGCTCTTGTGCGGGGGTTAGACACTGTACGGACCGATAAACTCATCTTT. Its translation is CALVRGLDTVRTDKLIF.

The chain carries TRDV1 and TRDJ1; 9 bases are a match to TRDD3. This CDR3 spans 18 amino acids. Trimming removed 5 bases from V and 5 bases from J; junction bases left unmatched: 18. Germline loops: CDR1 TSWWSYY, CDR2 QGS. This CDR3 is CALGIHLPSGGSGDKLIF. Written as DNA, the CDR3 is TGTGCTCTTGGGATCCACTTACCTTCTGGGGGATCCGGGGATAAACTCATCTTT.

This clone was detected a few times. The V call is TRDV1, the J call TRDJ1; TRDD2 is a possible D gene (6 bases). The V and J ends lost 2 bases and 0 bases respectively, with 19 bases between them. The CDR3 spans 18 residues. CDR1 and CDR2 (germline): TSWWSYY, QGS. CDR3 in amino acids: CALGEGAFPDFYTDKLIF. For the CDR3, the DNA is TGTGCTCTTGGGGAAGGAGCCTTCCCGGACTTTTACACCGATAAACTCATCTTT.

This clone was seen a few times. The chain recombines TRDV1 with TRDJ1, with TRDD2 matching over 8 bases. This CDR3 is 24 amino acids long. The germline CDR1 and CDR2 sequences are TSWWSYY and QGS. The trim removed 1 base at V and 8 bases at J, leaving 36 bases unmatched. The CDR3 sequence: CALGERRLPTGPLYWALRKEKLIF. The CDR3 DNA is TGTGCTCTTGGGGAACGTCGTCTTCCTACGGGGCCCCTCTACTGGGCCCTTAGAAAGGAGAAACTCATCTTT.

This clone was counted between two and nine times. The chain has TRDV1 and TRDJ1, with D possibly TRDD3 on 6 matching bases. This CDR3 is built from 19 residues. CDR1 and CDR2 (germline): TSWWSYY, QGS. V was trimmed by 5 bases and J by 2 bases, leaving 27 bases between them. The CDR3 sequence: CALGLSRLGPPRATDKLIF. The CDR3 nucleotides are TGTGCTCTTGGGCTCAGTCGGCTGGGGCCCCCCCGGGCAACCGATAAACTCATCTTT.

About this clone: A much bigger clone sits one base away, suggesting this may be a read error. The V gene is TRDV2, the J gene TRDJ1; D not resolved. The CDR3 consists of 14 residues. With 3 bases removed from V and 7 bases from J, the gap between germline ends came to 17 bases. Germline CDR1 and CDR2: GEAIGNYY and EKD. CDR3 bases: TGTGCCTGTGACCCCTGTGGGACAACACGTAAACTCATCTTT. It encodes CACDPCGTTRKLIF.

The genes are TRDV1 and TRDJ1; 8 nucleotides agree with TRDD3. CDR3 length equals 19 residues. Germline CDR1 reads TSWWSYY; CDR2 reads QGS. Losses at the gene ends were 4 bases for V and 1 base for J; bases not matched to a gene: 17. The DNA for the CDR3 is TGTGCTCTTGGGGGTCCCCCCTGTGGGATACGTTCTAGCACCGATAAACTCATCTTT. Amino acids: CALGGPPCGIRSSTDKLIF.

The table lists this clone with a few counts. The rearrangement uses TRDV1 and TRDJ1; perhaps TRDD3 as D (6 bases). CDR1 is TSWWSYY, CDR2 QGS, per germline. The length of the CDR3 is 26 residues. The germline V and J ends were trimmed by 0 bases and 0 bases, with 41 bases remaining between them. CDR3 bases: TGTGCTCTTGGGGAACTATTCGCTCCCTACGCTAACCGTGATCTCGGGGATGCCATGGACACCGATAAACTCATCTTT. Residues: CALGELFAPYANRDLGDAMDTDKLIF.

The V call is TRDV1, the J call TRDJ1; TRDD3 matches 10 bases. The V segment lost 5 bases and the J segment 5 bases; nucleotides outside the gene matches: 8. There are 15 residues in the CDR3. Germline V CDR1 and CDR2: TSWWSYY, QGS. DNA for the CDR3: TGTGCTCTTGGGATCCCACTGGGGGATCGTGATAAACTCATCTTT. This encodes CALGIPLGDRDKLIF.

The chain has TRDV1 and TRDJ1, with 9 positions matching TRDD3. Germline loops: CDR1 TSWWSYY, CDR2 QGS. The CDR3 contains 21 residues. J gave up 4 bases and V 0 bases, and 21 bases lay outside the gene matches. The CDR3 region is CALGELPTASWGIRTRDKLIF. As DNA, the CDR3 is TGTGCTCTTGGGGAACTCCCCACCGCTTCGTGGGGGATAAGGACCCGCGATAAACTCATCTTT.

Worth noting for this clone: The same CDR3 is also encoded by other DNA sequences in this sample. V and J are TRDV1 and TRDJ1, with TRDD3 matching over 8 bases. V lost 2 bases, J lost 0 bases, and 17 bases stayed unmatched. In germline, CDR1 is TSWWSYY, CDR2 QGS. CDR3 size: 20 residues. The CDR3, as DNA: TGTGCTCTTGGGGAAGGTGTACGTGGGATACGACGTCAATACACCGATAAACTCATCTTT. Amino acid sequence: CALGEGVRGIRRQYTDKLIF.

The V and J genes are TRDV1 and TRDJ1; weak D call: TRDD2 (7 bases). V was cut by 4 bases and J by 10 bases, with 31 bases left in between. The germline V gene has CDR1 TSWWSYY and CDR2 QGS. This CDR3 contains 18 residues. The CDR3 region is CALGAVPTKWGCRKGLIF. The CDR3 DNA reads TGTGCTCTTGGGGCAGTTCCTACGAAGTGGGGGTGTAGAAAGGGACTCATCTTT.

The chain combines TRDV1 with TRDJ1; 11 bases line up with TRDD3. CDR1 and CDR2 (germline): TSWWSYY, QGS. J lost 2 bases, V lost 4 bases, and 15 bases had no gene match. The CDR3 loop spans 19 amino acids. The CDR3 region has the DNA TGTGCTCTTGGGGTCCAATTCCCGTTACTGGGGGATAGAACCGATAAACTCATCTTT. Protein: CALGVQFPLLGDRTDKLIF.

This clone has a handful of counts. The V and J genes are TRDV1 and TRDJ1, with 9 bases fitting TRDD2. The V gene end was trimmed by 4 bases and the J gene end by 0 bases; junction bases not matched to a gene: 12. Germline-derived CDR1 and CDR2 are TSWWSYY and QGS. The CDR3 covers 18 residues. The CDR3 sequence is CALGVPFLPGVYTDKLIF. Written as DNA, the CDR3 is TGTGCTCTTGGGGTCCCCTTCCTACCGGGGGTTTACACCGATAAACTCATCTTT.

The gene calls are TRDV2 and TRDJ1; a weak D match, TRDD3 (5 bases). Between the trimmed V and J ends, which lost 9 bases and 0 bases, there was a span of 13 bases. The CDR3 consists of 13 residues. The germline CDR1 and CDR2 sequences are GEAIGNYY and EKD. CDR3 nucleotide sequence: TGTGCCGTGGGGTTCGATTACACCGATAAACTCATCTTT. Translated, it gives CAVGFDYTDKLIF.

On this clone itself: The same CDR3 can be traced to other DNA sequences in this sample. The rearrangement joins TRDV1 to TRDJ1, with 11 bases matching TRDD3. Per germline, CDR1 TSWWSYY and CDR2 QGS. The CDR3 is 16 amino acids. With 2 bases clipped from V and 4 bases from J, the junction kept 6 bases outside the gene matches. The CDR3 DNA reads TGTGCTCTTGGGGAAAGCCTGGGGGATACCGGCGATAAACTCATCTTT. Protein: CALGESLGDTGDKLIF.

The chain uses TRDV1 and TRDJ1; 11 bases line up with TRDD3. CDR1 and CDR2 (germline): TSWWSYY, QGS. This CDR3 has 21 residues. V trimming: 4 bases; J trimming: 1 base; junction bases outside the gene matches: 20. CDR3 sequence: CALGVPRTAYWGIGPTDKLIF. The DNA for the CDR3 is TGTGCTCTTGGGGTGCCTAGGACCGCCTACTGGGGGATAGGTCCCACCGATAAACTCATCTTT.

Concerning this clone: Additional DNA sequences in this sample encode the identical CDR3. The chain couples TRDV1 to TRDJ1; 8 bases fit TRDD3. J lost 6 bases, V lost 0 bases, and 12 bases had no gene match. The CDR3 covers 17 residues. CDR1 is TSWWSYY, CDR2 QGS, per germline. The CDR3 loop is CALGELSPNWGPHKLIF. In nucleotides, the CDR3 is TGTGCTCTTGGGGAACTTTCCCCCAACTGGGGGCCTCATAAACTCATCTTT.

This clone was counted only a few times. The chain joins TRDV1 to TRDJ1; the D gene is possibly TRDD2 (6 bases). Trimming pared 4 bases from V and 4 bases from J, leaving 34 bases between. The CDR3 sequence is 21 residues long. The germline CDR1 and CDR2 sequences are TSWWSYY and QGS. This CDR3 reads CALGVGPPPTFGGKGDDKLIF. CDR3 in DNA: TGTGCTCTTGGGGTTGGCCCCCCTCCTACGTTCGGAGGGAAAGGGGACGATAAACTCATCTTT.

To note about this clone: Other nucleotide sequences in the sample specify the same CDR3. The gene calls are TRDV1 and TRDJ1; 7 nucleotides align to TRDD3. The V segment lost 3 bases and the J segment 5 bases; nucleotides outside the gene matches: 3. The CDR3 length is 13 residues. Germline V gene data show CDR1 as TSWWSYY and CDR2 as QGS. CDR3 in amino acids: CALGDVLGDKLIF. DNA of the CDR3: TGTGCTCTTGGGGATGTACTGGGGGATAAACTCATCTTT.

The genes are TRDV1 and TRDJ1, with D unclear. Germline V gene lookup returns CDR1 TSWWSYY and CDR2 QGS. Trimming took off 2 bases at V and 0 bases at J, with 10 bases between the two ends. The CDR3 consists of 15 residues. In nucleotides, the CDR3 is TGTGCTCTTGGGGAAATAACCCCAAACACCGATAAACTCATCTTT. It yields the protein CALGEITPNTDKLIF.

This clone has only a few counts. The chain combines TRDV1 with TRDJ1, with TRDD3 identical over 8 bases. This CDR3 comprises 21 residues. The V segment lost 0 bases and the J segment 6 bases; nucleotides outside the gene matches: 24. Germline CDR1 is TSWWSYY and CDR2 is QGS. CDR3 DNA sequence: TGTGCTCTTGGGGAACTAACCCTATGGTGGGGGATTTCCAGCGGGGTCCATAAACTCATCTTT. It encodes CALGELTLWWGISSGVHKLIF.